Many counts were recorded for the clone carrying this T cell receptor beta chain. Its matching antigen is unknown. Researchers attached unique molecular identifiers to individual cDNA molecules. TCRdb re-analysed the 5' RACE reads in MiXCR, keeping a single row per CDR3 protein. The sample includes around 80,000 distinct CDR3 sequences, 13% seen only once; the top ten take roughly 6%. The sample comes from a study of early T cells in non-severe SARS-CoV-2 infection. Study context: It was bulk RNA from unsorted whole blood that was sequenced, and the chains were unpaired. Whole-study results and caveats: Matching with VDJdb favored anti-spike CD8 responses (missing private and CD4 specificities).

From germline, CDR1 is LNHDA and CDR2 SQIVND (reference sequence). V was trimmed by 9 bases and J by 5 bases, leaving 16 bases between them. The CDR3 covers 13 residues. The material sequenced was whole blood. The receptor's source is an adult who was a healthcare worker with PCR-confirmed SARS-CoV-2 infection or an uninfected control (not recorded which). This chain links TRBV19 with TRBJ2-5; TRBD1 might be the D (5 bases). Here the CDR3 reads CASSPRQFETQYF. CDR3 nucleotide sequence: TGTGCCAGCTCACCTCGACAGTTCGAGACCCAGTACTTC.